This TCR beta chain stems from a study of T cell repertoires in cytomegalovirus infection. Study information: TCR beta signatures that were public indicated CMV infection and matching HLA type. Study-level points and caveats: HLA-C-restricted TCR beta clonotypes specific for CMV led the ex vivo response. Pooled public TCR beta family frequency picked out CMV carriers with the relevant HLA.

This CDR3 has 18 residues. J lost 2 bases, V lost 0 bases, and 5 bases had no gene match. Per germline, CDR1 LGHNA and CDR2 YNFKEQ. TCRdb reprocessed the reads with MiXCR, giving one entry per CDR3 protein. The sample shows roughly 500,000 distinct CDR3 sequences, roughly a third of them seen only once. This clonotype has just a few counts. Antigen: not known. This clonotype was obtained from a human donor in good health (CMV status not recorded). Some clones in this sample may be carry-over from other donors' samples. The sequencing used cultured PBMCs, collected from culture after CMV antigen stimulation. V is TRBV4-2 and J is TRBJ2-6, with TRBD1 identical over 9 bases. The CDR3 region has the DNA TGTGCCAGCAGCCAAGAGCGGACAGGGGTTCCTGGGGCCAACGTCCTGACTTTC. Translation gives CASSQERTGVPGANVLTF.